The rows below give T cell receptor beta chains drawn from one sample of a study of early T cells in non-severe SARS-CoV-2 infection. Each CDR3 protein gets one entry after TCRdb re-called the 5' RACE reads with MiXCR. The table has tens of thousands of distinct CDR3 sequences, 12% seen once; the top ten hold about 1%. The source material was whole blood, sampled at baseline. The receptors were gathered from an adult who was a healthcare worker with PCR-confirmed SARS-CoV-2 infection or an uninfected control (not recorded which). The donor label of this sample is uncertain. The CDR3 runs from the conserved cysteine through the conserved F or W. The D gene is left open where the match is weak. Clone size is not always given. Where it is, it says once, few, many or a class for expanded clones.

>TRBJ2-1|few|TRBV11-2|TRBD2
TGTGCCAGCAGCTCCGGGACTAGCGGTTACAATGAGCAGTTCTTC
CASSSGTSGYNEQFF
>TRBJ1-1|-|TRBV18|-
TGTGCCAGCTCACCACCGGTGGGGCAGAACACTGAAGCTTTCTTT
CASSPPVGQNTEAFF
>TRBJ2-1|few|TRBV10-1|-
TGCGCCAGCAGCCCCGGGACCAACAATGAGCAGTTCTTC
CASSPGTNNEQFF
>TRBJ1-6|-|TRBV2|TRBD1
TGTGCGAGGGGGACAGGGGAATCACCCCTCCACTTT
CARGTGESPLHF
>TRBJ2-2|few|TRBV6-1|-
TGTGCCAGCAGTGAAGTTGGTATTGGCACCGGGGAGCTGTTTTTT
CASSEVGIGTGELFF
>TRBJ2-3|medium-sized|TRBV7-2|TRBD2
TGTGCCAGCAGCCGCGGACTAGCGGGGGGGCAGGTTCCAGATACGCAGTATTTT
CASSRGLAGGQVPDTQYF
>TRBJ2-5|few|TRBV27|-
TGTGCCAGCAGTCCGGCTCCAGGCGAGACCCAGTACTTC
CASSPAPGETQYF
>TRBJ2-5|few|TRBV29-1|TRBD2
TGCAGCGGGAAAGGGCTAGCGGTAGAAGAGACCCAGTACTTC
CSGKGLAVEETQYF
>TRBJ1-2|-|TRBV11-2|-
TGTGCCAGCAGTCCGGGACTTCCTTCCCACTATGGCTACACCTTC
CASSPGLPSHYGYTF
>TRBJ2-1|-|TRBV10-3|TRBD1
TGTGCCATCAGTGAGAGGACAGGGTACGGTGAGCAGTTCTTC
CAISERTGYGEQFF
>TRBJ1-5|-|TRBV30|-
TGTGCCTGGAGTGTAAAACAGGGCCTAGGACAGCCCCAGCATTTT
CAWSVKQGLGQPQHF
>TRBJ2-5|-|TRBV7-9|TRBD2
TGTGCCAGCAGCTTAGACCGGGGGGTAGAGACCCAGTACTTC
CASSLDRGVETQYF
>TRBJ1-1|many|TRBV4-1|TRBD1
TGCGCCAGCAGCCAGTCTGGGACAGGGTTTTCGAACACTGAAGCTTTCTTT
CASSQSGTGFSNTEAFF
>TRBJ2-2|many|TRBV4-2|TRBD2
TGTGCCAGCAGCCAAGATACTAGCGGGGGTCCCGGGGAGCTGTTTTTT
CASSQDTSGGPGELFF
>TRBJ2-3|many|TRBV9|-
TGTGCCAGCAGCACATGGGACCTTTTCACAGATACGCAGTATTTT
CASSTWDLFTDTQYF
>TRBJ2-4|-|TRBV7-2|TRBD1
TGTGCCAGCAGTCGAGGACAGGGGGCCTTAAACATTCAGTACTTC
CASSRGQGALNIQYF
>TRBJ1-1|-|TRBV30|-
TGTGCCTGGAGTGTGGGATTGGGCCGCCAGAACACTGAAGCTTTCTTT
CAWSVGLGRQNTEAFF
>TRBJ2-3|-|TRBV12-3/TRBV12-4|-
TGTGCCACCAAACCCCGGGGCCTCTCGGGGACAGATACGCAGTATTTT
CATKPRGLSGTDTQYF
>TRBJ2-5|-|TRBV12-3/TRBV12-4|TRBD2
TGTGCCAGCAGCAAGGCGGGGGGGCACGAGACCCAGTACTTC
CASSKAGGHETQYF
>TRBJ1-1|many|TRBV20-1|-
TGCAGTGCTAGAGGTTTCCGGACGGTGAACACTGAAGCTTTCTTT
CSARGFRTVNTEAFF
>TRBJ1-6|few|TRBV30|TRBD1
TGTGCCTGGAGTGCGGGACAGGGGAATTCACCCCTCCACTTT
CAWSAGQGNSPLHF
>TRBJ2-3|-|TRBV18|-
TGTGGCAGCTCACCGGGGACCCTGTATGCAGATACGCAGTATTTT
CGSSPGTLYADTQYF